This is a list of T cell receptor beta chains from one sample in a study of blood T cell repertoires in COVID-19. The repertoire was sequenced with immunoSEQ multiplex PCR; TCRdb's copy has only in-frame clones and lacks some. The sample lists around 250,000 clones; 88% were seen once. Sequencing was carried out using PBMCs or T cells enriched from blood (not recorded which). Every receptor here comes from a woman aged 40 to 49 who had been exposed to COVID-19. The CDR3 runs from the conserved cysteine through the conserved F or W. Fields, in order: V gene, J gene, CDR3 protein.

TRBV9	TRBJ2-5	CASSRSGAVQETQYF
TRBV6-1	TRBJ1-2	CASSEFKGAIGGYTF
TRBV11-3	TRBJ1-1	CASSPQQGAEAFF
TRBV6-4	TRBJ2-2	CASSDGTNTGELFF
TRBV5-6	TRBJ1-2	CATSSPGLWGYTF
TRBV12-3/TRBV12-4	TRBJ1-2	CASTRDYGYTF
TRBV7-9	TRBJ2-5	CASSPQGRGGETQYF
TRBV4-2	TRBJ2-2	CASSQAPGVGTGELFF
TRBV19	TRBJ2-5	CASSIQGTQETQYF
TRBV24-1	TRBJ1-2	CATSDYGQGYGYTF
TRBV6-2/TRBV6-3	TRBJ1-3	CASSSRGDTRNTIYF
TRBV25-1	TRBJ1-5	CASSETGGIGQPQHF